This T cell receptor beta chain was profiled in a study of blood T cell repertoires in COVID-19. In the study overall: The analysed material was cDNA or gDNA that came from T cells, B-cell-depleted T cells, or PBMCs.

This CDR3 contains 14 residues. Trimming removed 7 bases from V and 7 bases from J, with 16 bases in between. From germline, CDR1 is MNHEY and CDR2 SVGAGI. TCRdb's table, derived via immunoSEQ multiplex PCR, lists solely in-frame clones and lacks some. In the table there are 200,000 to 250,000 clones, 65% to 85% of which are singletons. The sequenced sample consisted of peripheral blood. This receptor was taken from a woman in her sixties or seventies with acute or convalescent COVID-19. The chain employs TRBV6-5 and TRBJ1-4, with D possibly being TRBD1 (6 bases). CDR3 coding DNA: TGTGCCAGCAAGGACAGCGGGGGGGGTGAAAAACTGTTTTTT. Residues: CASKDSGGGEKLFF.